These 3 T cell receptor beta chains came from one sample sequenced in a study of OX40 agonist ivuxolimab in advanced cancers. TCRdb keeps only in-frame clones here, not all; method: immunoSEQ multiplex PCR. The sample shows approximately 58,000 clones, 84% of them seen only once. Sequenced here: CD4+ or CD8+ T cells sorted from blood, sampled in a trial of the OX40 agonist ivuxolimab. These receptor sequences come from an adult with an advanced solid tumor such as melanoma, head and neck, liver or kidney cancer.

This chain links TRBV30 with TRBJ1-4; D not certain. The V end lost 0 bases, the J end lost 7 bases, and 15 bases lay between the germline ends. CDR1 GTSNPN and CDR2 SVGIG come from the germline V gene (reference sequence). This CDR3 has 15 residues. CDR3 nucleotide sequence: TGTGCCTGGAGTGTGGTAGGGCCCGGCAGTGAAAAACTGTTTTTT. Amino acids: CAWSVVGPGSEKLFF.

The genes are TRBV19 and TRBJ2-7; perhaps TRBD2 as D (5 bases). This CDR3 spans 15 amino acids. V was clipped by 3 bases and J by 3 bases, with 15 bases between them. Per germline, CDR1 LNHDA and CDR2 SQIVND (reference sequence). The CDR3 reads CASSIFLGSVYEQYF. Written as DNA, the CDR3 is TGTGCCAGTAGTATTTTTCTGGGGAGCGTCTACGAGCAGTACTTC.

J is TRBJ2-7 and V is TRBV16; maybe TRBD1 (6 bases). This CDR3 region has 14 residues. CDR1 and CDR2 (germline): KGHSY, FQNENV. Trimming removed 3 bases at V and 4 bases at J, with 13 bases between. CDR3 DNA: TGTGCCAGCAGCCATCCCCTACAGGGATACGAGCAGTACTTC. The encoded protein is CASSHPLQGYEQYF.